The following is a T cell receptor (beta chain) sequence with its context. Its antigen is still unknown. This entry belongs to a study of cytomegalovirus exposure and HLA in healthy donors. The PCR used 60 Vbeta and 13 Jbeta primers. Only in-frame clones appear in the TCRdb table, and some are missing; sequencing was by immunoSEQ multiplex PCR. The data show 150,000 to 200,000 clones, over 80% seen once. J gave up 5 bases and V 5 bases, and 11 bases lay outside the gene matches. CDR1 is MGHRA, CDR2 YSYEKL, per germline. This CDR3 contains 15 residues. The study's findings and limits: Productive status was seen about 90% or about 30% of the time for most TCR beta V segments in an earlier analysis.

The chain employs TRBV4-1 and TRBJ2-7; 8 bases are a match to TRBD1. The sequencing sample was made of PBMCs. This clonotype originated in a man aged 35-49 years in good health and CMV-seronegative. In DNA, the CDR3 is TGCGCCAGCAGCTCTTACAGGGGGGAGGCTAACGAGCAGTACTTC. This codes for CASSSYRGEANEQYF.